This is a list of T cell receptor beta chains from one sample in a study of Graves' ophthalmopathy and Graves' hyperthyroidism. TCRdb reanalysed the multiplex PCR reads using MiXCR and keeps one entry per CDR3 protein. The sample has roughly 300,000 distinct CDR3 sequences, 15% to 20% seen once. The sample consisted of peripheral blood. All receptors derive from an adult man with Graves' ophthalmopathy. Each CDR3 is given with its conserved first and last residue. The order of the fields is clone size, D gene, V gene, J gene, CDR3 DNA, CDR3 protein. D genes are given only for firm matches. A clone size is listed for some rows: how often the clone was seen (once, few, many), or a class if it is expanded.

size: few
D: TRBD1
V: TRBV12-3/TRBV12-4
J: TRBJ1-1
DNA: TGTGCCAGCAGCCCCGGACAGGGCGCTGAAGCTTTCTTT
CDR3: CASSPGQGAEAFF

size: .
D: TRBD1
V: TRBV4-2
J: TRBJ2-5
DNA: TGTGCCAGCAGCCAAGTAGGGGGACAGCGCCAAGAGACCCAGTACTTC
CDR3: CASSQVGGQRQETQYF

size: many
D: .
V: TRBV30
J: TRBJ1-5
DNA: TGTGCCTGGAGTCCCCGAGGCCATAGCAATCAGCCCCAGCATTTT
CDR3: CAWSPRGHSNQPQHF

size: few
D: TRBD2
V: TRBV6-2/TRBV6-3
J: TRBJ2-7
DNA: TGTGCCAGCAGCCGAGTAGCGGGAGCTGTTTCCTACGAGCAGTACTTC
CDR3: CASSRVAGAVSYEQYF

size: many
D: TRBD1
V: TRBV4-1
J: TRBJ1-6
DNA: TGCGCCAGCAGCCAGCAGGGGGCCGAGAGAAATTCACCCCTCCACTTT
CDR3: CASSQQGAERNSPLHF

size: many
D: TRBD2
V: TRBV28
J: TRBJ2-5
DNA: TGTGCCAGCAGCACACGGGAGGGCAAGGAGACCCAGTACTTC
CDR3: CASSTREGKETQYF

size: many
D: .
V: TRBV20-1
J: TRBJ2-2
DNA: TGCAGTGCTAGCTTGGGGAACACCGGGGAGCTGTTTTTT
CDR3: CSASLGNTGELFF

size: many
D: .
V: TRBV30
J: TRBJ2-5
DNA: TGTGCCTGGAGGTCCAGTGAGACCCAGTACTTC
CDR3: CAWRSSETQYF

size: many
D: TRBD1
V: TRBV20-1
J: TRBJ1-1
DNA: TGCAGTGCTAGGGGACAGGGGGTAGAGGCTTTCTTT
CDR3: CSARGQGVEAFF

size: many
D: .
V: TRBV19
J: TRBJ1-1
DNA: TGTGCCAGTAGTATGAGGGGTGTAAACACTGAAGCTTTCTTT
CDR3: CASSMRGVNTEAFF

size: once
D: TRBD1
V: TRBV6-2/TRBV6-3
J: TRBJ1-1
DNA: TGTGCCAGCAGTTTTGACCGGACAGGGAAGATTTGGAACACTGAAGCTTTCTTT
CDR3: CASSFDRTGKIWNTEAFF

size: .
D: .
V: TRBV6-1
J: TRBJ2-4
DNA: TGTGCCAGCAGTGAAATGGCCAGTTTAGCCAAAAACATTCAGTACTTC
CDR3: CASSEMASLAKNIQYF

size: many
D: TRBD1
V: TRBV11-1
J: TRBJ2-7
DNA: TGTGCCAGCAGAATGGACAGGACGATAAAAACCTACGAGCAGTACTTC
CDR3: CASRMDRTIKTYEQYF

size: many
D: .
V: TRBV24-1
J: TRBJ2-7
DNA: TGTGCCACCAGCGCAGGGCCACCGAGCTCCTACGAGCAGTACTTC
CDR3: CATSAGPPSSYEQYF

size: many
D: .
V: TRBV14
J: TRBJ2-5
DNA: TGTGCCAGCAGCCGAACCCCCCGGGGGACCCAAGAGACCCAGTACTTC
CDR3: CASSRTPRGTQETQYF

size: many
D: TRBD1
V: TRBV6-1
J: TRBJ1-2
DNA: TGTGCCAGCAGAAGAGACAGGGCAACTGGTGGCTACACCTTC
CDR3: CASRRDRATGGYTF

size: many
D: TRBD1
V: TRBV27
J: TRBJ1-2
DNA: TGTGCCAGCGCCCCGGACAGGGTGACGCGGGGCTACACCTTC
CDR3: CASAPDRVTRGYTF

size: many
D: .
V: TRBV20-1
J: TRBJ2-5
DNA: TGCAGAGCAGTAGCGTTAGAGACCCAGTACTTC
CDR3: CRAVALETQYF

size: many
D: .
V: TRBV27
J: TRBJ2-7
DNA: TGTGCCAGCAGTTCCCACGCCACTCTACTAGGGTACGAGCAGTACTTC
CDR3: CASSSHATLLGYEQYF

size: .
D: TRBD1
V: TRBV30
J: TRBJ2-5
DNA: TGTGCCTGGAGGGGACAGGGGTATTCCCAGTACTTC
CDR3: CAWRGQGYSQYF

size: many
D: TRBD2
V: TRBV29-1
J: TRBJ2-7
DNA: TGCAGCGTTGAAGTGGCGGGAGCAGGGTACGAGCAGTACTTC
CDR3: CSVEVAGAGYEQYF

size: few
D: TRBD2
V: TRBV6-5
J: TRBJ2-7
DNA: TGTGCCAGCAGTTACTCCATCGGGAGGGCCGTCTTCTACGAGCAGTACTTC
CDR3: CASSYSIGRAVFYEQYF

size: many
D: TRBD1
V: TRBV30
J: TRBJ1-5
DNA: TGTGCCTGGGCTGGGACAGAAAATCAGCCCCAGCATTTT
CDR3: CAWAGTENQPQHF

size: many
D: TRBD1
V: TRBV12-3/TRBV12-4
J: TRBJ2-7
DNA: TGTGCCAGCAGTCCGGGACAGGCCACCTACGAGCAGTACTTC
CDR3: CASSPGQATYEQYF

size: many
D: TRBD2
V: TRBV6-1
J: TRBJ2-5
DNA: TGTGCCAGCAGTAAAGGGACTAGCGGGAGACAAGAGACCCAGTACTTC
CDR3: CASSKGTSGRQETQYF

size: many
D: .
V: TRBV6-2/TRBV6-3
J: TRBJ2-5
DNA: TGTGCCAGCAGATGGGGCCAGGGGCCGAATCCCCAAGAGACCCAGTACTTC
CDR3: CASRWGQGPNPQETQYF

size: many
D: .
V: TRBV20-1
J: TRBJ2-5
DNA: TGCAGTGCCCCTACCGTGCCGGGAGAGACCCAGTACTTC
CDR3: CSAPTVPGETQYF

size: many
D: TRBD1
V: TRBV7-8
J: TRBJ1-2
DNA: TGTGCCAGCAGCGCCCGGACAGGGATTGACTATGGCTACACCTTC
CDR3: CASSARTGIDYGYTF

size: many
D: .
V: TRBV29-1
J: TRBJ1-2
DNA: TGCAGCTCCCAGGAGGGCTATGGCTACACCTTC
CDR3: CSSQEGYGYTF

size: many
D: TRBD1
V: TRBV6-1
J: TRBJ2-2
DNA: TGTGCCAGCAGGACAGAGACAGGGGGCGGCGGGGAGCTGTTTTTT
CDR3: CASRTETGGGGELFF

size: many
D: TRBD1
V: TRBV20-1
J: TRBJ1-2
DNA: TGCAGTGCTAGAGGGACAGGGTCCTATGGCTACACCTTC
CDR3: CSARGTGSYGYTF

size: many
D: TRBD1
V: TRBV6-5
J: TRBJ1-2
DNA: TGTGCCAGCAGTTACTCTCGGGACAGGGTTTCCTACACCTTC
CDR3: CASSYSRDRVSYTF

size: many
D: .
V: TRBV7-2
J: TRBJ1-2
DNA: TGTGCCAGCAGCTTAAAGGGGGGGATCTATGGCTACACCTTC
CDR3: CASSLKGGIYGYTF

size: many
D: TRBD1
V: TRBV30
J: TRBJ2-2
DNA: TGTGCCTGGAGTCGGGGACAGGGGAACACCGGGGAGCTGTTTTTT
CDR3: CAWSRGQGNTGELFF

size: .
D: TRBD1
V: TRBV30
J: TRBJ2-6
DNA: TGTGCCTGGAGGGCTGATACAGGGGGCGTCGATGGGGCCAACGTCCTGACTTTC
CDR3: CAWRADTGGVDGANVLTF

size: many
D: .
V: TRBV5-1
J: TRBJ1-1
DNA: TGCGCCAGCAGCTTGGCCGCTGAGAACACTGAAGCTTTCTTT
CDR3: CASSLAAENTEAFF

size: .
D: .
V: TRBV7-2
J: TRBJ1-2
DNA: TGTGCCAGCAGCTTAGTTCGAGTGTACAGAGGCTACATCTTC
CDR3: CASSLVRVYRGYIF

size: many
D: TRBD1
V: TRBV11-3
J: TRBJ1-1
DNA: TGTGCCAGCAGCTGGGACAGTCAGACTGAAGCTTTCTTT
CDR3: CASSWDSQTEAFF

size: many
D: .
V: TRBV27
J: TRBJ1-1
DNA: TGTGCCAGCAGTTCAACGTTACCCTTCACTGAAGCTTTCTTT
CDR3: CASSSTLPFTEAFF

size: many
D: .
V: TRBV28
J: TRBJ2-5
DNA: TGTGCCAGCAGCTCGACTAACAAAGAGACCCAGTACTTC
CDR3: CASSSTNKETQYF

size: .
D: .
V: TRBV12-3/TRBV12-4
J: TRBJ1-2
DNA: TGTGCCAGCAGTCACTGGGACCGAGGAAATGGCTACACCTTC
CDR3: CASSHWDRGNGYTF

size: once
D: .
V: TRBV20-1
J: TRBJ2-2
DNA: TGCAGTGCTTTGCCCCTCGGGGGTCACACCGGGGAGCTGTTTTTT
CDR3: CSALPLGGHTGELFF

size: many
D: .
V: TRBV11-2
J: TRBJ2-7
DNA: TGTGCCAGCATCCTAGGGCCGAGGGGGGGGTACGAGCAGTACTTC
CDR3: CASILGPRGGYEQYF

size: many
D: .
V: TRBV4-1
J: TRBJ1-6
DNA: TGCGCCAGCAGCCAAGATACAGGACAGCGACGAAGCTCCTATAATTCACCCCTCCACTTT
CDR3: CASSQDTGQRRSSYNSPLHF

size: many
D: .
V: TRBV7-9
J: TRBJ2-2
DNA: TGTGCCAGCAGCTTAGGTCCGGGTCCCGGGGAGCTGTTTTTT
CDR3: CASSLGPGPGELFF

size: once
D: TRBD1
V: TRBV6-1
J: TRBJ1-2
DNA: TGTGCCAGCAGCCAAACATGGACAGGGGGCCCGGACTATGGCTACACCTTC
CDR3: CASSQTWTGGPDYGYTF

size: many
D: TRBD1
V: TRBV28
J: TRBJ1-3
DNA: TGTGCCACCATTGCTGGACAGGCTGTCACCATAGGGGGAAACACCATATATTTT
CDR3: CATIAGQAVTIGGNTIYF

size: .
D: .
V: TRBV24-1
J: TRBJ2-4
DNA: TGTGCCACCAGCAGAAGTGGACTAGCCAAAAACATTCAGTACTTC
CDR3: CATSRSGLAKNIQYF

size: many
D: TRBD2
V: TRBV6-5
J: TRBJ2-5
DNA: TGTGCCAGCAGTACAGGGACTAGCGGGGAGTACCAAGAGACCCAGTACTTC
CDR3: CASSTGTSGEYQETQYF

size: many
D: .
V: TRBV11-2
J: TRBJ2-5
DNA: TGTGCCAGCAGCATGAATCTAGAGACCCAGTACTTC
CDR3: CASSMNLETQYF

size: many
D: TRBD1
V: TRBV6-1
J: TRBJ1-1
DNA: TGTGCCAGCACGGACAGGGGGGGGAACACTGAAGCTTTCTTT
CDR3: CASTDRGGNTEAFF

size: many
D: .
V: TRBV12-3/TRBV12-4
J: TRBJ1-1
DNA: TGTGCCAGCAGTACAAACCCCGGACAGATAACCGAAGCTTTCTTT
CDR3: CASSTNPGQITEAFF